Listed below are T cell receptor beta chains from one sample, sequenced in a study of T cell repertoires in cytomegalovirus infection. Their antigens are not known. A single record per CDR3 protein comes from TCRdb applying MiXCR to the reads. The table records about 890,000 distinct CDR3 sequences, 30% to 40% of them present only once. The sequences come from cultured CD8+ T cells from PBMCs, collected from culture after CMV antigen stimulation. Source of these receptors: a human donor in good health (CMV status not recorded). Some clones in this sample may be carry-over from other donors' samples. CDR3s include the opening cysteine and the closing phenylalanine or tryptophan. The D gene is left open where the match is weak. Clone size is shown for a subset of rows, as once, few, many or a class of expanded clone.

few	TRBV12-3/TRBV12-4	TRBJ2-5	TRBD2	CASSPSGLAGGLETQYF	TGTGCCAGCAGTCCTTCGGGACTAGCGGGGGGGTTGGAGACCCAGTACTTC
few	TRBV10-2	TRBJ2-1	TRBD2	CASSRGGRHNEQFF	TGCGCCAGCAGCCGGGGGGGGCGACACAATGAGCAGTTCTTC
-	TRBV6-5	TRBJ2-5	TRBD1	CASSFLQGWETQYF	TGTGCCAGCAGTTTTCTACAGGGGTGGGAGACCCAGTACTTC
-	TRBV6-1	TRBJ2-2	TRBD2	CASSEDLVPGLDPTGELFF	TGTGCCAGCAGTGAAGACCTCGTCCCGGGACTAGATCCCACCGGGGAGCTGTTTTTT
few	TRBV6-1	TRBJ2-1	-	CASSDFRDLPSYNEQFF	TGTGCCAGCAGTGATTTCCGGGACTTGCCCTCCTACAATGAGCAGTTCTTC
-	TRBV6-6	TRBJ2-7	TRBD1	CASSKGQGNFYNEQYF	TGTGCCAGCAGTAAGGGACAGGGGAATTTTTACAACGAGCAGTACTTC
few	TRBV27	TRBJ2-3	-	CASAPAGWGTDTQYF	TGTGCCAGCGCCCCCGCAGGGTGGGGAACAGATACGCAGTATTTT
-	TRBV19	TRBJ1-1	-	CASSASGVQNTEAFF	TGTGCCAGTAGTGCCTCAGGGGTCCAGAACACTGAAGCTTTCTTT
-	TRBV6-1	TRBJ1-2	TRBD1	CASELQGAGYGYTF	TGTGCCAGCGAACTACAGGGGGCGGGCTATGGCTACACCTTC
-	TRBV6-5	TRBJ2-2	TRBD1	CVSSYLTGTTGELFF	TGTGTCAGCAGTTACTTGACAGGGACCACCGGGGAGCTGTTTTTT
-	TRBV6-6	TRBJ2-1	-	CASSPSGWDSYNEQFF	TGTGCCAGCAGCCCCTCGGGTTGGGACTCCTACAATGAGCAGTTCTTC
few	TRBV28	TRBJ2-1	TRBD2	CASAVGGSHNEQFF	TGTGCCAGCGCCGTAGGCGGGAGCCACAATGAGCAGTTCTTC
many	TRBV6-6	TRBJ1-5	-	CASSYSNSNQPQHF	TGTGCCAGCAGTTACTCGAACAGCAATCAGCCCCAGCATTTT
-	TRBV6-2/TRBV6-3	TRBJ2-5	TRBD2	CASSYSIVSGLVGDQETQYF	TGTGCCAGCAGTTACTCGATAGTCTCGGGACTAGTGGGGGACCAAGAGACCCAGTACTTC
-	TRBV20-1	TRBJ2-2	-	CSARDIRELFF	TGCAGTGCTAGAGATATCCGGGAGCTGTTTTTT
few	TRBV6-5	TRBJ1-5	-	CASSPYGWDKSYQPQHF	TGTGCCAGCAGTCCCTATGGGTGGGACAAATCATATCAGCCCCAGCATTTT
few	TRBV6-1	TRBJ1-1	TRBD1	CASSQTGGDTEAFF	TGTGCCAGCAGCCAGACAGGGGGGGACACTGAAGCTTTCTTT
few	TRBV3-1	TRBJ1-2	-	CASSQGWSYTF	TGTGCCAGCAGCCAAGGGTGGAGCTACACCTTC
few	TRBV12-3/TRBV12-4	TRBJ2-1	TRBD2	CASSSRLAGGPHSYNEQFF	TGTGCCAGCAGTTCCCGTCTAGCGGGGGGGCCTCACTCCTACAATGAGCAGTTCTTC
once	TRBV19	TRBJ1-1	-	CASSIDHDATEAFF	TGTGCCAGTAGTATAGACCATGACGCGACTGAAGCTTTCTTT
once	TRBV20-1	TRBJ2-3	-	CSAGKESSTDTQYF	TGCAGTGCTGGAAAAGAATCTAGCACAGATACGCAGTATTTT
-	TRBV20-1	TRBJ2-7	TRBD2	CSARKSGAPYEQYF	TGCAGTGCTAGAAAGAGCGGGGCTCCCTACGAGCAGTACTTC
few	TRBV7-9	TRBJ2-1	-	CASSPPVGENEQFF	TGTGCCAGCAGCCCCCCCGTCGGTGAGAATGAGCAGTTCTTC
once	TRBV13	TRBJ1-3	-	CASSLGRGDGNTIYF	TGTGCCAGCAGCTTAGGCAGAGGGGATGGAAACACCATATATTTT
-	TRBV12-5	TRBJ1-5	TRBD1	CASGFGTGGQPQHF	TGTGCTAGTGGTTTCGGGACAGGGGGTCAGCCCCAGCATTTT
once	TRBV27	TRBJ1-4	-	CASSSYRVIKLFF	TGTGCCAGCAGTTCCTACAGGGTTATAAAACTGTTTTTT
many	TRBV7-2	TRBJ2-5	-	CASSSRGVETQYF	TGTGCCAGCAGCTCCCGAGGGGTGGAGACCCAGTACTTC
few	TRBV19	TRBJ1-1	-	CATLTNTEAFF	TGTGCCACCTTGACAAACACTGAAGCTTTCTTT
-	TRBV27	TRBJ2-7	-	CASRRGTYEQYF	TGTGCCAGCAGGAGGGGAACCTACGAGCAGTACTTC
-	TRBV27	TRBJ1-2	-	CASSSHGGIYGYTF	TGTGCCAGCAGTTCCCACGGGGGCATATATGGCTACACCTTC
-	TRBV4-2	TRBJ2-1	-	CASSHLRTPQEQFF	TGTGCCAGCAGCCACCTCAGGACGCCACAAGAGCAGTTCTTC
few	TRBV6-6	TRBJ1-1	-	CASRQGVTGIRNEAFF	TGTGCCAGCAGACAGGGAGTCACAGGGATCCGCAACGAAGCTTTCTTT
few	TRBV6-2/TRBV6-3	TRBJ1-1	-	CASSTGSTEAFF	TGTGCCAGTTCGACAGGCAGCACTGAAGCTTTCTTT
many	TRBV7-2	TRBJ2-2	-	CASTGVPNTGELFF	TGTGCCAGCACAGGGGTACCGAACACCGGGGAGCTGTTTTTT
-	TRBV4-1	TRBJ1-4	-	CASSLGPGGTNEKLFF	TGCGCCAGCAGCTTGGGACCGGGGGGAACTAATGAAAAACTGTTTTTT
-	TRBV14	TRBJ1-2	-	CASSPSLQFGYTF	TGTGCCAGCAGCCCAAGCCTACAGTTTGGCTACACCTTC
-	TRBV5-4	TRBJ2-1	-	CASSYGQSDEQFF	TGTGCCAGCAGCTACGGACAGAGCGATGAGCAGTTCTTC
many	TRBV7-8	TRBJ1-1	-	CASSSTTGPNTEAFF	TGTGCCAGCAGCAGTACGACAGGCCCCAACACTGAAGCTTTCTTT
-	TRBV29-1	TRBJ2-2	-	CSVGPTGPTGELFF	TGCAGCGTTGGCCCCACAGGGCCCACCGGGGAGCTGTTTTTT
few	TRBV27	TRBJ2-1	-	CASIRVGYNEQFF	TGTGCCAGCATTCGGGTTGGCTACAATGAGCAGTTCTTC
-	TRBV4-1	TRBJ1-5	TRBD1	CASSLQQGVNQPQHF	TGCGCCAGCAGCCTCCAACAGGGGGTCAATCAGCCCCAGCATTTT
many	TRBV6-6	TRBJ2-1	TRBD1	CASTQTRDRDYNEQFF	TGTGCCAGCACCCAAACCCGGGACAGGGATTACAATGAGCAGTTCTTC
-	TRBV29-1	TRBJ2-2	-	CSVAWPNTGELFF	TGCAGCGTTGCCTGGCCGAACACCGGGGAGCTGTTTTTT
-	TRBV4-1	TRBJ2-7	-	CASSPGLDSYEQYF	TGCGCCAGCAGCCCAGGACTCGACTCCTACGAGCAGTACTTC
few	TRBV27	TRBJ2-7	TRBD2	CASSFYPPRLAGNEQYF	TGTGCCAGCAGTTTCTACCCCCCTAGACTAGCAGGCAACGAGCAGTACTTC
-	TRBV19	TRBJ1-5	TRBD1	CASSIGRGQYTYQPQHF	TGTGCCAGTAGTATAGGAAGGGGACAGTACACTTATCAGCCCCAGCATTTT
few	TRBV20-1	TRBJ1-6	-	CSARGDYSYNSPLHF	TGCAGTGCTAGAGGAGATTACTCCTATAATTCACCCCTCCACTTT
many	TRBV7-8	TRBJ2-3	-	CASSGPWDTQYF	TGTGCCAGCAGCGGCCCTTGGGATACGCAGTATTTT
many	TRBV7-8	TRBJ2-2	-	CASSSDFHTGELFF	TGTGCCAGCAGTAGTGACTTCCACACCGGGGAGCTGTTTTTT
-	TRBV5-6	TRBJ1-3	-	CASSEKNLQVSPGNTIYF	TGTGCCAGCAGCGAAAAAAACCTACAGGTCTCGCCTGGAAACACCATATATTTT